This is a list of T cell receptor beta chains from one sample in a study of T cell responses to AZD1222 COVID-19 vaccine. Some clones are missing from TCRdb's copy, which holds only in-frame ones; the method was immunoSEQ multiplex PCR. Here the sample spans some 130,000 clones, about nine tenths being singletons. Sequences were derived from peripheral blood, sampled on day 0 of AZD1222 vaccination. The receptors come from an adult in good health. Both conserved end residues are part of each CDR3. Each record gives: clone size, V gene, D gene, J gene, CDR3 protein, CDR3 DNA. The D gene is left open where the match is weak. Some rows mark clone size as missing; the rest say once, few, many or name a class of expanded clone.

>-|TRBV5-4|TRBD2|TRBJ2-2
CASSLAGGLAGGELFF
TGTGCCAGCAGCTTGGCCGGGGGACTAGCTGGCGGGGAGCTGTTTTTT
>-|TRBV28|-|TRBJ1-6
CASRTVAESPLHF
TGTGCCAGCAGAACGGTGGCGGAGTCACCCCTCCACTTT
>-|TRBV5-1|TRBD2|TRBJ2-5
CASSFGSGGSQETQYF
TGCGCCAGCAGCTTCGGTAGCGGGGGATCCCAAGAGACCCAGTACTTC
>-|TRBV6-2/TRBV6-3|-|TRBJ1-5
CASSYVTDFSNQPQHF
TGTGCCAGCAGTTATGTGACAGACTTTAGCAATCAGCCCCAGCATTTT
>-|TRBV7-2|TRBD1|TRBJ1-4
CASSLAGTGGGKLFF
TGTGCCAGCAGCTTAGCCGGGACAGGGGGGGGAAAACTGTTTTTT
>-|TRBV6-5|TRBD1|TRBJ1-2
CASSWDRARGYTF
TGTGCCAGCAGTTGGGACAGGGCTCGTGGCTACACCTTC
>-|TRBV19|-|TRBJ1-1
CASMRENTEAFF
TGTGCCAGTATGAGGGAGAACACTGAAGCTTTCTTT
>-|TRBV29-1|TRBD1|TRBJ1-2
CSGGTGGGRGYTF
TGCAGCGGTGGGACAGGGGGCGGAAGGGGCTACACCTTC
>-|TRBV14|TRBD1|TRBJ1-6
CASSHLRGSHSPLHF
TGTGCCAGCAGCCACCTCAGGGGGTCGCATTCACCCCTCCACTTT
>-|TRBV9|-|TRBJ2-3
CASSSGGLSTDTQYF
TGTGCCAGCAGCTCGGGGGGCTTGAGCACAGATACGCAGTATTTT
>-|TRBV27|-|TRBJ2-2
CASSPGVRETGELFF
TGTGCCAGCAGTCCCGGAGTTAGGGAAACCGGGGAGCTGTTTTTT
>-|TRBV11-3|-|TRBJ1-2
CASSSGGDGYTF
TGTGCCAGCAGCTCGGGGGGGGATGGCTACACCTTC
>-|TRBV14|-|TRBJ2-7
CASSQDHYEQYF
TGTGCCAGCAGCCAAGATCACTACGAGCAGTACTTC
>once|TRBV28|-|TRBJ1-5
CASSYPAQHQPQHF
TGTGCCAGCAGTTATCCGGCACAACATCAGCCCCAGCATTTT
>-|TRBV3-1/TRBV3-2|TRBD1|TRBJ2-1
CASSQGQTGGMGEQFF
TGTGCCAGCAGCCAGGGGCAGACAGGGGGTATGGGTGAGCAGTTCTTC
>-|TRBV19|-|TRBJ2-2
CASRGLRSTGELFF
TGTGCCAGTAGGGGACTGAGGAGCACCGGGGAGCTGTTTTTT
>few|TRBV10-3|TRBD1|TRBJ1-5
CAIGWSGGNQPQHF
TGTGCCATAGGTTGGTCAGGGGGTAATCAGCCCCAGCATTTT
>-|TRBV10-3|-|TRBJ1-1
CAIRTDVLVTEAFF
TGTGCCATCAGAACAGACGTTTTGGTCACTGAAGCTTTCTTT
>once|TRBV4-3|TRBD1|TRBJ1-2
CASSQDWTGNYGYTF
TGCGCCAGCAGCCAAGATTGGACAGGGAACTATGGCTACACCTTC
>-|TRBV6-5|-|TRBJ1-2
CASSYFGQASSGGYTF
TGTGCCAGCAGTTACTTCGGGCAGGCTTCATCGGGAGGCTACACCTTC
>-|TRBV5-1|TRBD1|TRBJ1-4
CASSIGQGANEKLFF
TGCGCCAGCAGCATTGGACAGGGGGCTAATGAAAAACTGTTTTTT
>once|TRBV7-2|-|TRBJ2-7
CASSLAPGSSNEQYF
TGTGCCAGCAGCTTAGCGCCAGGGAGTAGTAACGAGCAGTACTTC
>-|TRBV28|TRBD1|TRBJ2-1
CASSRPRDRGTWEQFF
TGTGCCAGCAGTCGTCCCCGGGACAGGGGTACTTGGGAGCAGTTCTTC
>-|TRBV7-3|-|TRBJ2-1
CASSLRGDGVHNEQFF
TGTGCCAGCAGCCTAAGAGGGGATGGGGTACACAATGAGCAGTTCTTC
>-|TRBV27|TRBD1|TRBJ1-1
CASSHGTGYTEAFF
TGTGCCAGCAGTCACGGGACAGGGTACACTGAAGCTTTCTTT